Sequencing of this TCR beta chain was carried out in a study of blood T cell repertoires in COVID-19. Study at large: Sample material is recorded as cDNA or gDNA derived from T cells, B-cell-depleted T cells, or PBMCs.

The CDR3 is 13 amino acids. The V end was cut by 1 base, the J end by 3 bases, with 4 bases between. Produced via immunoSEQ multiplex PCR; TCRdb's table is partial and in-frame only. The sample carries hundreds of thousands of clones, approximately 90% recorded once. This receptor was obtained from a woman between 18 and 29 years old with acute or convalescent COVID-19. The chain couples TRBV12-3 or TRBV12-4 to TRBJ1-5; no clear D gene. Sequencing was carried out using peripheral blood. The chain's CDR3 is CASSLEANQPQHF. Here the CDR3 DNA reads TGTGCCAGCAGTTTAGAAGCCAATCAGCCCCAGCATTTT.